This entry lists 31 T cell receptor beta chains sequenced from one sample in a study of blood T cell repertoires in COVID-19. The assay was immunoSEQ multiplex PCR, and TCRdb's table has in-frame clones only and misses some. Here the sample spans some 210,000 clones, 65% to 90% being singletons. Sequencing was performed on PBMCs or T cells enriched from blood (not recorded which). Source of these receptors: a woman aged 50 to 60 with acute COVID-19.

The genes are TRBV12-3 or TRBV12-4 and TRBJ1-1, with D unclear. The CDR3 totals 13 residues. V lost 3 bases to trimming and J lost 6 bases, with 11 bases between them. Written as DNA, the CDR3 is TGTGCCAGCAGTTTCGGTCCTGCCCCTGAAGCTTTCTTT. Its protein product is CASSFGPAPEAFF.

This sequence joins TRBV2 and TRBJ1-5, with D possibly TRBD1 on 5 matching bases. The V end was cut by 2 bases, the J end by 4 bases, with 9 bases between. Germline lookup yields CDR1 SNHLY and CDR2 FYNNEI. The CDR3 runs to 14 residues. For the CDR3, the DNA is TGTGCCAGCAGTGAACGGGCAGGGAATCAGCCCCAGCATTTT. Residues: CASSERAGNQPQHF.

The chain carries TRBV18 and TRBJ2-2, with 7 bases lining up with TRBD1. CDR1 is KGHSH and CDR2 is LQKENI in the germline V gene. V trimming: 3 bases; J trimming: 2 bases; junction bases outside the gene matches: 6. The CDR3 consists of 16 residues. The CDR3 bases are TGTGCCAGCTCACCCTTGGGACAGCTAAACACCGGGGAGCTGTTTTTT. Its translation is CASSPLGQLNTGELFF. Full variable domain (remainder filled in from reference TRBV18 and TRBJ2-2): NAGVMQNPRHLVRRRGQEARLRCSPMKGHSHVYWYRQLPEEGLKFMVYLQKENIIDESGMPKERFSAEFPKEGPSILRIQQVVRGDSAAYFCASSPLGQLNTGELFFGEGSRLTVL.

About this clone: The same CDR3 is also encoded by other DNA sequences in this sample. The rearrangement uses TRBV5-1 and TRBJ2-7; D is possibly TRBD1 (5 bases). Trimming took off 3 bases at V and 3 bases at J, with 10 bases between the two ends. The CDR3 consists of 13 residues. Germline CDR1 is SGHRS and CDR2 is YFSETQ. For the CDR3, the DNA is TGCGCCAGCAGCTCGGGCAGGGTCTACGAGCAGTACTTC. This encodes CASSSGRVYEQYF.

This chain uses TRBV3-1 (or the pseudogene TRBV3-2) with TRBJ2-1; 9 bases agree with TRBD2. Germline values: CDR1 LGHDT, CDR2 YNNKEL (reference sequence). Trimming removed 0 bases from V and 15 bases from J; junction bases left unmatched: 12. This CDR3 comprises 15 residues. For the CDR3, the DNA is TGTGCCAGCAGCCAAGATCATAGCGGGAGCGCCGGGGCGTTCTTC. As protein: CASSQDHSGSAGAFF.

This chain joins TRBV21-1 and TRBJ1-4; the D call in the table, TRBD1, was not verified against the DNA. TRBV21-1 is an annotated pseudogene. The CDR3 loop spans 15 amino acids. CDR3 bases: TGTGCCAGCAGCATCCGGACACGGATCAATGAAAAACTGTTTTTT. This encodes CASSIRTRINEKLFF.

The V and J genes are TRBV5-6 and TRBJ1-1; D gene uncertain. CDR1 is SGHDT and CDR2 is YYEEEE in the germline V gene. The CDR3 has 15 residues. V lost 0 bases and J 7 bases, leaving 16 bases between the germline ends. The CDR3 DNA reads TGTGCCAGCAGCTTGGTTAAGAGGAGGTACTTTGAAGCTTTCTTT. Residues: CASSLVKRRYFEAFF.

The CDR3 coding sequence is TGTGCCAGCAGCTCCGGGTCTAACACCGGGGAGCTGTTTTTT. Translating it yields CASSSGSNTGELFF. J is TRBJ2-2 and V is TRBV7-9; no clear D. Trimming removed 4 bases at V and 2 bases at J, with 8 bases between. CDR3 length: 14 residues. Germline assignment: CDR1 SEHNR and CDR2 FQNEAQ (reference sequence).

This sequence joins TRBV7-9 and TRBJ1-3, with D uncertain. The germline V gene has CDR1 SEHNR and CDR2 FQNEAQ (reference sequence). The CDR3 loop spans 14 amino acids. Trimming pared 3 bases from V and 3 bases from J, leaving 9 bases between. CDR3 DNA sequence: TGTGCCAGCAGCTTTGCAGGTCTTGGAAACACCATATATTTT. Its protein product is CASSFAGLGNTIYF.

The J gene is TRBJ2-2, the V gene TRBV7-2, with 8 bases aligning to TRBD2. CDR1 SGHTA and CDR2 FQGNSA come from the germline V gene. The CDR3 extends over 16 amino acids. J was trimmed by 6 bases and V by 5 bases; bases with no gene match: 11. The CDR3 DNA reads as TGTGCCAGCAGCGGTGCTAGCGGGCTACTAGCCGGGGAGCTGTTTTTT. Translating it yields CASSGASGLLAGELFF.

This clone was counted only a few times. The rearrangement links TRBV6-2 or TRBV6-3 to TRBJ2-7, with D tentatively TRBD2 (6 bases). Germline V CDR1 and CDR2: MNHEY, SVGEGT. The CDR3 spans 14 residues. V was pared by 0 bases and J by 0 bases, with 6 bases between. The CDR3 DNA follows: TGTGCCAGCAGTTACTCGACTAGCTCCTACGAGCAGTACTTC. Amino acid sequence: CASSYSTSSYEQYF.

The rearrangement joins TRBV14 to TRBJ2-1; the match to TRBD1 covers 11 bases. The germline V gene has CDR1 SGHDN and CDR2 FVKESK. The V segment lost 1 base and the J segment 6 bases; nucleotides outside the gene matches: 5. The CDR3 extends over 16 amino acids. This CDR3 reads CASSQVGTGGFNEQFF. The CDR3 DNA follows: TGTGCCAGCAGCCAAGTAGGGACAGGGGGATTCAATGAGCAGTTCTTC.

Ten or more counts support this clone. CDR3 residues: CASSWMTGSYEQYF. DNA for the CDR3: TGTGCCAGCAGCTGGATGACAGGATCCTACGAGCAGTACTTC. The gene calls are TRBV7-2 and TRBJ2-7; tentatively, D is TRBD1 (6 bases). This CDR3 region has 14 residues. With 4 bases removed from V and 1 base from J, the gap between germline ends came to 11 bases. Germline V gene sequence: CDR1 SGHTA, CDR2 FQGNSA.

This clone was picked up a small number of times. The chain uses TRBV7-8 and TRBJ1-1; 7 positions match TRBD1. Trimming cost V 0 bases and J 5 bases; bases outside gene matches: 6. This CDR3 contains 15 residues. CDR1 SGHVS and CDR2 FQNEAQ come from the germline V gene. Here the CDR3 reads CASSLAVGGRTEAFF. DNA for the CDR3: TGTGCCAGCAGCTTAGCTGTAGGGGGCCGTACTGAAGCTTTCTTT.

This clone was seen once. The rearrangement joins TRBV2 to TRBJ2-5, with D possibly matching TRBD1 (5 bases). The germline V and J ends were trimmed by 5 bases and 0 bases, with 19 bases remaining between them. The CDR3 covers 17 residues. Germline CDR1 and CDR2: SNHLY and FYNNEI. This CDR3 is CASSPSPEQEYQETQYF. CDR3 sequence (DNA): TGTGCCAGCAGTCCTTCCCCCGAACAGGAGTACCAAGAGACCCAGTACTTC.

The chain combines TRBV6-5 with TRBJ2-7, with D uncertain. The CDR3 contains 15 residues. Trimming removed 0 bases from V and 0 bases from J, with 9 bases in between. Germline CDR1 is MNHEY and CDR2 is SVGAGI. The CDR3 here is CASSYSSASSYEQYF. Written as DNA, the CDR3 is TGTGCCAGCAGTTACTCCAGTGCAAGCTCCTACGAGCAGTACTTC.

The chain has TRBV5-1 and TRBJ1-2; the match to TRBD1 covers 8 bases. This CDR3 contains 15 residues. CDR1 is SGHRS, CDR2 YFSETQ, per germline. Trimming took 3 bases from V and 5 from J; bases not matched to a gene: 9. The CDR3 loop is CASSSGQGVGYGYTF. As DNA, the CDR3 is TGCGCCAGCAGCTCAGGACAGGGAGTGGGGTATGGCTACACCTTC. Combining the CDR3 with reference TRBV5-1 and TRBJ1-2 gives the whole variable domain KAGVTQTPRYLIKTRGQQVTLSCSPISGHRSVSWYQQTPGQGLQFLFEYFSETQRNKGNFPGRFSGRQFSNSRSEMNVSTLELGDSALYLCASSSGQGVGYGYTFGSGTRLTVV.

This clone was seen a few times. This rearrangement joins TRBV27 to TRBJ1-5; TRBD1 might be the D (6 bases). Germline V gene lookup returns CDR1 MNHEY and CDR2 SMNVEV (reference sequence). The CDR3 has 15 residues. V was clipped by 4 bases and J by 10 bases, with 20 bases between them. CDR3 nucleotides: TGTGCCAGCAGTTCCTATACAGGGTCTAGTGACCCCCAGCATTTT. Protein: CASSSYTGSSDPQHF.

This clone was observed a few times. CDR3 region: CASSLAVSGRRGEQFF. For the CDR3, the DNA is TGTGCCAGCAGTCTCGCCGTAAGCGGGAGAAGGGGTGAGCAGTTCTTC. The chain uses TRBV28 and TRBJ2-1; 8 positions match TRBD2. After removal of 5 bases from V and 9 bases from J, the junction contained 15 bases not matched to a gene. The CDR3 is 16 amino acids. Germline V CDR1 and CDR2: MDHEN, SYDVKM.

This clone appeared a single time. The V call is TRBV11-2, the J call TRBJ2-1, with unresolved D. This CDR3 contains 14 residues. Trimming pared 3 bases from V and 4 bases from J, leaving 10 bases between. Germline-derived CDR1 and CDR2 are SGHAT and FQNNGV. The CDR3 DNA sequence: TGTGCCAGCAGCTTCCAAGAGGATTACAATGAGCAGTTCTTC. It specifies CASSFQEDYNEQFF. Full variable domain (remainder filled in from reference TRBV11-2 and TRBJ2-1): EAGVAQSPRYKIIEKRQSVAFWCNPISGHATLYWYQQILGQGPKLLIQFQNNGVVDDSQLPKDRFSAERLKGVDSTLKIQPAKLEDSAVYLCASSFQEDYNEQFFGPGTRLTVL.

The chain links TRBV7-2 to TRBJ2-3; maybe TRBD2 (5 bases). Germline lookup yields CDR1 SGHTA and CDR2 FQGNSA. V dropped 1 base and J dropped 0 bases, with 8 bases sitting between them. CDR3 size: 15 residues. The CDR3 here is CASSLVGMSTDTQYF. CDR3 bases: TGTGCCAGCAGCTTAGTCGGGATGAGCACAGATACGCAGTATTTT. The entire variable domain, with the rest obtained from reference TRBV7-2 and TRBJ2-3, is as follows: GAGVSQSPSNKVTEKGKDVELRCDPISGHTALYWYRQSLGQGLEFLIYFQGNSAPDKSGLPSDRFSAERTGGSVSTLTIQRTQQEDSAVYLCASSLVGMSTDTQYFGPGTRLTVL.

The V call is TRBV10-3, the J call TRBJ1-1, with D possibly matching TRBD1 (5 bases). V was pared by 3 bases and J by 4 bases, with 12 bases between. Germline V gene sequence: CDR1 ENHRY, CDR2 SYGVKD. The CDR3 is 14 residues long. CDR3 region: CAISDPGRGTEAFF. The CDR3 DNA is TGTGCCATCAGTGACCCAGGGAGGGGCACTGAAGCTTTCTTT.

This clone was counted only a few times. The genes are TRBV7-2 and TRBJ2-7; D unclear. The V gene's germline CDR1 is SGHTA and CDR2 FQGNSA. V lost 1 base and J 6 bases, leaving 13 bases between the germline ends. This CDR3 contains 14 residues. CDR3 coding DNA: TGTGCCAGCAGCTTAGGGGCAGTGTCTGGCGAGCAGTACTTC. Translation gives CASSLGAVSGEQYF.

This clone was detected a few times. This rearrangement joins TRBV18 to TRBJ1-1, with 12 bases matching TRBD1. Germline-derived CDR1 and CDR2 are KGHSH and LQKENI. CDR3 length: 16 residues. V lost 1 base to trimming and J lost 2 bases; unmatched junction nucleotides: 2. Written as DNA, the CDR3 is TGTGCCAGCTCACCACAAGGGACAGGGGGCAACACTGAAGCTTTCTTT. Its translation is CASSPQGTGGNTEAFF.

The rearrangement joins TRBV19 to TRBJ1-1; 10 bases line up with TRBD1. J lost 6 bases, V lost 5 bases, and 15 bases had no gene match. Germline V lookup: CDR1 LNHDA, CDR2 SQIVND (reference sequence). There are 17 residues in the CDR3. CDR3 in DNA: TGTGCCAGTAGTGACAGGGGGCTGGATCGGGGAAGCTCTGAAGCTTTCTTT. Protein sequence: CASSDRGLDRGSSEAFF.

The CDR3 nucleotides are TGTGCCAGCAGCTTACAGGGGACCTCACCCCTCCACTTT. Protein sequence: CASSLQGTSPLHF. This chain uses TRBV7-2 with TRBJ1-6; a weak D match, TRBD1 (6 bases). Germline CDR1 reads SGHTA; CDR2 reads FQGNSA. Trimming stripped 2 bases from V and 10 bases from J, with 9 bases between. This CDR3 is 13 amino acids long.

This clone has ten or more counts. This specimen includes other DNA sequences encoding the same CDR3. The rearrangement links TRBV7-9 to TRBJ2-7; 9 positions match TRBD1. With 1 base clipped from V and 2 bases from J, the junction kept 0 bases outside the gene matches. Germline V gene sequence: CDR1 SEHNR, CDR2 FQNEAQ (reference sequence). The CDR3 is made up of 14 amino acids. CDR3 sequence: CASSLGQGAYEQYF. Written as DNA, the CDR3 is TGTGCCAGCAGCTTAGGACAGGGGGCCTACGAGCAGTACTTC.

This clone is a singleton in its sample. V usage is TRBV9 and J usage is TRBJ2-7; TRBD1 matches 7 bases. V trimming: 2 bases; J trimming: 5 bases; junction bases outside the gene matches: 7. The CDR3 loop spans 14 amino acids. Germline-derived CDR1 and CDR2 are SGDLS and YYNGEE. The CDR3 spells CASSVTGTEDEQYF. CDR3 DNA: TGTGCCAGCAGCGTCACCGGGACAGAGGACGAGCAGTACTTC.

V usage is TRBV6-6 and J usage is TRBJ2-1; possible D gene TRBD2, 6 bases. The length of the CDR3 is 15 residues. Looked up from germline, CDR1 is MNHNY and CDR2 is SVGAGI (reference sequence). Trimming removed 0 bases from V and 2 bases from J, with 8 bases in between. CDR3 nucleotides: TGTGCCAGCAGTTACTCTGGAGGGACCTACAATGAGCAGTTCTTC. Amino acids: CASSYSGGTYNEQFF.

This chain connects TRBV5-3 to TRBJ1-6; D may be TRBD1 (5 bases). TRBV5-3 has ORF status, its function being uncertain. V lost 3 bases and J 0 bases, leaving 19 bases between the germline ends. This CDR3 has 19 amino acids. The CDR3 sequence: CARSSTPAGMSSYNSPLHF. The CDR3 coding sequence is TGTGCCAGAAGCTCGACCCCGGCAGGGATGAGCTCCTATAATTCACCCCTCCACTTT.

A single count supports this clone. CDR3 DNA sequence: TGTGCCAGCACCTCCCCGACAGGCCCCGATCAGCCCCAGCATTTT. Residues: CASTSPTGPDQPQHF. The rearrangement uses TRBV28 and TRBJ1-5, with D perhaps matching TRBD1 (6 bases). Trimming left V 7 bases short and J 5 bases short, with 18 bases between. Per the germline V gene, CDR1 is MDHEN and CDR2 is SYDVKM. This CDR3 has 15 amino acids. The complete variable domain, with remaining parts taken from reference TRBV28 and TRBJ1-5, reads DVKVTQSSRYLVKRTGEKVFLECVQDMDHENMFWYRQDPGLGLRLIYFSYDVKMKEKGDIPEGYSVSREKKERFSLILESASTNQTSMYLCASTSPTGPDQPQHFGDGTRLSIL.